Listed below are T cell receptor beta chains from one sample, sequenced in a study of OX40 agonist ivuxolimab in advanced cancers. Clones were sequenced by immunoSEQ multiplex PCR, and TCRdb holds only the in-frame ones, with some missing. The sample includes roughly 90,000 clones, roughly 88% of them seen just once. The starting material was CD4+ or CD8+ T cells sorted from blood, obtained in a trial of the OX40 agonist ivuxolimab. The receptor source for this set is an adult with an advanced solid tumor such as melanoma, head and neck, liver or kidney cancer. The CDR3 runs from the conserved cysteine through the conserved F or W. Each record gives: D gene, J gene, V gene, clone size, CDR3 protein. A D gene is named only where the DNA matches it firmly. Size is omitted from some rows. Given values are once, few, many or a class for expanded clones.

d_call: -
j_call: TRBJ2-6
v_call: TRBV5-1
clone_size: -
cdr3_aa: CASSWETGSGANVLTF

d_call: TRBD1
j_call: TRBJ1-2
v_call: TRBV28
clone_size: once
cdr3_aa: CASSLSFGLRDRGHVGYTF

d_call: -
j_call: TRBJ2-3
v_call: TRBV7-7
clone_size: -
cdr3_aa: CASSRTLTDTQYF

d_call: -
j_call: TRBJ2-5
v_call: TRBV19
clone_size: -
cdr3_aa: CASSIGGDRRETQYF

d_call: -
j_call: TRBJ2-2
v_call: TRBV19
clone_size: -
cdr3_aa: CASSASGGQGSPGELFF

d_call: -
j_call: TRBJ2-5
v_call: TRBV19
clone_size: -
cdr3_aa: CASSAEGGRTETQYF

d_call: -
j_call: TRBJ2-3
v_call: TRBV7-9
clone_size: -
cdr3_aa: CASSLLGGAGRGADTQYF

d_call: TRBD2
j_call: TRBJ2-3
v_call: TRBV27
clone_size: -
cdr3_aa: CASSGLAGPDTQYF

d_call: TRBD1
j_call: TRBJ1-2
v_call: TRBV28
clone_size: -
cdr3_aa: CASSLSAGQGAYGYTF

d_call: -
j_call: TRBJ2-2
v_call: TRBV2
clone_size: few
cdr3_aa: CASSESLRNTGELFF

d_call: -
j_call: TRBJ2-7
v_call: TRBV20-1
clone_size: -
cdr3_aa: CSARGSNEQYF

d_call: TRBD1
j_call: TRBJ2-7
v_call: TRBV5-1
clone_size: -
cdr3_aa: CASSLAEQGAPYEQYF

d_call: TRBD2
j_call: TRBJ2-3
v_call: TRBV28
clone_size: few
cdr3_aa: CASRGTSGTDTQYF

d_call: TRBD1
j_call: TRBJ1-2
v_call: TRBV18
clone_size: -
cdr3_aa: CASSPAPTGGADGYTF

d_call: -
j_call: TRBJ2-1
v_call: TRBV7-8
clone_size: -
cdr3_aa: CASTAYNEQFF

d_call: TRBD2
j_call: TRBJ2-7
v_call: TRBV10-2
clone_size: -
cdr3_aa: CASTEGLAGPYEQYF

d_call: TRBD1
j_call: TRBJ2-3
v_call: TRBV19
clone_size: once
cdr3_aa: CASSFGQGRRTDTQYF

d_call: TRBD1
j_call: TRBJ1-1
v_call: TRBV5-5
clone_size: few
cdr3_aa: CASSLTGDTEAFF

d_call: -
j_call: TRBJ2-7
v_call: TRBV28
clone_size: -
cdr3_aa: CASMNYEQYF

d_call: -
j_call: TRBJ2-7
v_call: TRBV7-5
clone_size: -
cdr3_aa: CVRSLATGPSHEQYF

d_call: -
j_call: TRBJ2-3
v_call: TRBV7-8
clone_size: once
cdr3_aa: CASSQASTDTQYF

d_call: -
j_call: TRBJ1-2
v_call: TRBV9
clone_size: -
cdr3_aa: CASSVRDIPYGYTF

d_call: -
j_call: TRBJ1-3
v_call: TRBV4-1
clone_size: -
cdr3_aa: CASSQDPMGSSGNTIYF

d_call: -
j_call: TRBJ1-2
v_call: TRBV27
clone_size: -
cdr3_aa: CASSPTGGTDTF